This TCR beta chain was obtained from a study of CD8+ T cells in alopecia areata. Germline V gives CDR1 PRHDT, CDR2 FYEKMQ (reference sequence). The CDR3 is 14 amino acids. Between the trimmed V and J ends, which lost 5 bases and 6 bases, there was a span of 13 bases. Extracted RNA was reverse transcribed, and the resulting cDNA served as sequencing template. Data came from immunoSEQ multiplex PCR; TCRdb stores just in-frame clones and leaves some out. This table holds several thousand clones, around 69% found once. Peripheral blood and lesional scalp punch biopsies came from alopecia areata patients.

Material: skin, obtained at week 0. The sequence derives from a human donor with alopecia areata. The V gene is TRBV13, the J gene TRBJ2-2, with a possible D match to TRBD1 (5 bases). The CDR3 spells CASSQRRTSGELFF. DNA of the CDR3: TGTGCCAGCAGCCAGCGACGGACATCCGGGGAGCTGTTTTTT.